A single sample gave rise to the 25 T cell receptor beta chains below, sequenced in a study of cytomegalovirus exposure and HLA in healthy donors. PCR was performed using 60 Vbeta and 13 Jbeta primers. Only in-frame clones appear in the TCRdb table, and some are missing; sequencing was by immunoSEQ multiplex PCR. The table has approximately 190,000 clones, 87% seen once. The material sequenced was PBMCs. These receptors originate from a boy between 2 and 10 years old in good health and CMV-seronegative.

This rearrangement joins TRBV20-1 to TRBJ1-2, with D possibly being TRBD1 (5 bases). There are 11 residues in the CDR3. Germline CDR1 DFQATT, CDR2 SNEGSKA (reference sequence). V lost 3 bases, J lost 6 bases, and 8 bases lay in between. CDR3 in amino acids: CSARMGHGYTF. The CDR3 DNA is TGCAGTGCTAGGATGGGGCATGGCTACACCTTC.

The chain couples TRBV5-4 to TRBJ1-1, with 8 bases aligning to TRBD1. This CDR3 has 17 amino acids. V was pared by 0 bases and J by 10 bases, with 17 bases of the junction left unmatched. CDR1 SGHNT and CDR2 YYREEE come from the germline V gene (reference sequence). The CDR3 DNA sequence: TGTGCCAGCAGCTTGGAAGGAGGTGGCAGGGGGCTCGGAGGAGCTTTCTTT. This codes for CASSLEGGGRGLGGAFF.

The V gene is TRBV7-9, the J gene TRBJ2-3; 8 bases fit TRBD2. With V trimmed by 1 base and J by 1 base, 1 base remained unmatched. CDR3 length: 15 amino acids. Germline V gives CDR1 SEHNR, CDR2 FQNEAQ (reference sequence). The CDR3 coding sequence is TGTGCCAGCAGCTTAGTGCGGGGGGGCACAGATACGCAGTATTTT. This sequence encodes CASSLVRGGTDTQYF.

The V gene is TRBV5-4, the J gene TRBJ2-7; TRBD1 aligns across 8 bases. V lost 4 bases, J lost 5 bases, and 8 bases stayed unmatched. CDR3 length equals 14 residues. Germline lookup yields CDR1 SGHNT and CDR2 YYREEE (reference sequence). CDR3 sequence (DNA): TGTGCCAGCAGCGCGACAGGGGACCTCCACGAGCAGTACTTC. Amino acids: CASSATGDLHEQYF.

The chain has TRBV6-1 and TRBJ2-5; perhaps TRBD1 as D (5 bases). The CDR3 sequence is 15 residues long. The V end lost 0 bases, the J end lost 4 bases, and 12 bases lay between the germline ends. CDR1 and CDR2 from the germline V gene are MNHNS and SASEGT. CDR3 nucleotide sequence: TGTGCCAGCAGTGAAGCGGGATGGCAGGGAGAGACCCAGTACTTC. This encodes CASSEAGWQGETQYF.

The chain couples TRBV5-1 to TRBJ1-1; D is unclear. The CDR3 extends over 16 amino acids. V was shortened by 4 bases and J by 1 base, with 17 bases between the two germline ends. CDR1 and CDR2 from the germline V gene are SGHRS and YFSETQ. The CDR3 loop is CASSPEGSLRNTEAFF. Here the CDR3 DNA reads TGCGCCAGCAGCCCGGAGGGTTCACTCAGGAACACTGAAGCTTTCTTT.

This clone occurred once. The rearrangement links TRBV28 to TRBJ1-2; weak D call: TRBD1 (6 bases). V lost 1 base and J 4 bases, leaving 16 bases between the germline ends. Germline CDR1 reads MDHEN; CDR2 reads SYDVKM. This CDR3 contains 16 residues. The CDR3 loop reads CASSLSGQRTTYGYTF. In DNA, the CDR3 is TGTGCCAGCAGTTTATCCGGACAGAGAACCACCTATGGCTACACCTTC.

J is TRBJ2-7 and V is TRBV28; 7 bases align to TRBD2. Germline CDR1 reads MDHEN; CDR2 reads SYDVKM. The CDR3 runs 12 residues. The ends lost 11 bases at V and 0 bases at J; junction bases unmatched: 4. The CDR3 region is CASRTSSYEQYF. In nucleotides, the CDR3 is TGTGCCTCGAGGACTAGCTCCTACGAGCAGTACTTC.

The chain couples TRBV5-6 to TRBJ2-2, with 10 bases fitting TRBD1. The ends lost 6 bases at V and 4 bases at J; junction bases unmatched: 3. The CDR3 contains 14 residues. CDR1 and CDR2 (germline): SGHDT, YYEEEE. This CDR3 is CASKGTGVTGELFF. The CDR3 DNA sequence: TGTGCCAGCAAAGGGACAGGGGTCACCGGGGAGCTGTTTTTT.

The chain employs TRBV4-1 and TRBJ1-3; 7 nucleotides match TRBD1. The CDR3 totals 18 residues. The germline V gene encodes CDR1 MGHRA and CDR2 YSYEKL. V lost 0 bases, J lost 0 bases, and 8 bases stayed unmatched. The CDR3 loop reads CASSQEGGRGSSGNTIYF. The CDR3 nucleotides are TGCGCCAGCAGCCAAGAGGGAGGCAGGGGGAGCTCTGGAAACACCATATATTTT.

The V gene is TRBV7-9, the J gene TRBJ2-1; no firm D call. Germline V gene sequence: CDR1 SEHNR, CDR2 FQNEAQ (reference sequence). CDR3 length: 11 residues. The ends were cut back, 10 bases at V and 7 bases at J, with 11 bases in the middle. CDR3 in amino acids: CATTSRNEQFF. CDR3 DNA: TGTGCCACGACTTCTCGGAATGAGCAGTTCTTC.

The chain links TRBV29-1 to TRBJ1-2; no definite D call. With 6 bases removed from V and 5 bases from J, the gap between germline ends came to 22 bases. CDR3 size: 15 residues. Germline assignment: CDR1 SQVTM and CDR2 ANQGSEA. Here the CDR3 DNA reads TGCAGCGTGACTGAGGGTGCCCATATTAAATATGGCTACACCTTC. Translating it yields CSVTEGAHIKYGYTF.

The V call is TRBV28, the J call TRBJ2-3, with 10 bases that match TRBD2. The germline V gene encodes CDR1 MDHEN and CDR2 SYDVKM. The junction had 8 bases not matched to a gene; V was cut back by 3 bases and J by 2 bases. The CDR3 spans 17 residues. This chain's CDR3 is CASSLWSGGDYTDTQYF. As DNA, the CDR3 is TGTGCCAGCAGTTTGTGGAGCGGGGGGGATTACACAGATACGCAGTATTTT.

This chain uses TRBV9 with TRBJ1-1; TRBD1 agrees at 10 bases. V was clipped by 2 bases and J by 0 bases; unmatched bases: 4. This CDR3 is built from 16 residues. Germline V gives CDR1 SGDLS, CDR2 YYNGEE. The CDR3 loop is CASSVSTGGLNTEAFF. DNA of the CDR3: TGTGCCAGCAGCGTTTCGACAGGGGGCCTGAACACTGAAGCTTTCTTT. Supplemented by reference TRBV9 and TRBJ1-1, the full variable domain reads DSGVTQTPKHLITATGQRVTLRCSPRSGDLSVYWYQQSLDQGLQFLIQYYNGEERAKGNILERFSAQQFPDLHSELNLSSLELGDSALYFCASSVSTGGLNTEAFFGQGTRLTVV.

The rearrangement joins TRBV29-1 to TRBJ2-1; no clear D. Looked up from germline, CDR1 is SQVTM and CDR2 is ANQGSEA. V gave up 1 base and J gave up 4 bases, with 8 bases separating them. This CDR3 is 13 amino acids long. The CDR3 sequence is CSVEGASYNEQFF. DNA of the CDR3: TGCAGCGTTGAAGGGGCATCGTACAATGAGCAGTTCTTC.

This chain joins TRBV5-1 and TRBJ1-2; D perhaps matches TRBD1 (5 bases). CDR3 length equals 15 residues. Trimming removed 6 bases at V and 3 bases at J, with 18 bases between. The V gene's germline CDR1 is SGHRS and CDR2 YFSETQ. The CDR3 loop reads CASTSKRGQYYGYTF. CDR3 nucleotides: TGCGCCAGCACCTCAAAAAGGGGCCAGTACTATGGCTACACCTTC.

The chain has TRBV11-2 and TRBJ2-1, with TRBD2 identical over 7 bases. There are 15 residues in the CDR3. Germline V gives CDR1 SGHAT, CDR2 FQNNGV. Trimming removed 3 bases from V and 2 bases from J; junction bases left unmatched: 4. The CDR3 coding sequence is TGTGCCAGCAGCTTCGGTGCGGGAGCCTACAATGAGCAGTTCTTC. Its translation is CASSFGAGAYNEQFF.

V is TRBV2 and J is TRBJ1-6; 9 bases match TRBD1. CDR1 SNHLY and CDR2 FYNNEI come from the germline V gene. The CDR3 covers 12 residues. Trimming cost V 6 bases and J 9 bases; bases outside gene matches: 0. CDR3 amino acids: CASRDRGSPLHF. The DNA of the CDR3 is TGTGCCAGCAGGGACAGGGGTTCACCCCTCCACTTT.

The chain joins TRBV2 to TRBJ1-1; D call uncertain. Germline CDR1 and CDR2: SNHLY and FYNNEI. This CDR3 has 16 amino acids. Trimming pared 6 bases from V and 3 bases from J, leaving 20 bases between. CDR3 sequence (DNA): TGTGCCAGCAGGGACCCCCTCGGCCGGAGGTACACTGAAGCTTTCTTT. It yields the protein CASRDPLGRRYTEAFF.

Of note for this clone: This sample includes further DNA sequences coding for the same CDR3. The CDR3 protein is CASSTRVRGFEQYF. The DNA of the CDR3 is TGTGCCAGCAGCACCCGTGTTAGGGGCTTCGAGCAGTACTTC. The rearrangement joins TRBV6-6 to TRBJ2-7, with D perhaps TRBD1 (5 bases). CDR1 MNHNY and CDR2 SVGAGI come from the germline V gene (reference sequence). CDR3 length: 14 amino acids. Trimming stripped 6 bases from V and 6 bases from J, with 18 bases between.

The chain combines TRBV14 with TRBJ1-1; D is ambiguous. The germline V gene encodes CDR1 SGHDN and CDR2 FVKESK. The V and J ends lost 5 bases and 3 bases respectively, with 16 bases between them. CDR3 length: 15 residues. CDR3 coding DNA: TGTGCCAGCAGCACAACCAGAGGTGAGGACACTGAAGCTTTCTTT. Encoded protein: CASSTTRGEDTEAFF. The variable domain in full, with the rest retrieved from reference TRBV14 and TRBJ1-1, is EAGVTQFPSHSVIEKGQTVTLRCDPISGHDNLYWYRRVMGKEIKFLLHFVKESKQDESGMPNNRFLAERTGGTYSTLKVQPAELEDSGVYFCASSTTRGEDTEAFFGQGTRLTVV.

The chain couples TRBV7-8 to TRBJ1-1; TRBD1 might be the D (6 bases). CDR3 length equals 14 residues. Trimming took 0 bases from V and 3 from J, leaving 8 bases between them. Germline-derived CDR1 and CDR2 are SGHVS and FQNEAQ. The CDR3 DNA reads TGTGCCAGCAGCTTAGCGGGGGCGGACACTGAAGCTTTCTTT. This encodes CASSLAGADTEAFF.

J is TRBJ2-7 and V is TRBV5-1, with D perhaps TRBD2 (5 bases). The CDR3 consists of 14 residues. Germline-derived CDR1 and CDR2 are SGHRS and YFSETQ. With 0 bases removed from V and 6 bases from J, the gap between germline ends came to 13 bases. The CDR3 sequence is CASSLATRAGEQYF. The CDR3 region has the DNA TGCGCCAGCAGCTTGGCGACACGCGCGGGCGAGCAGTACTTC.

The V call is TRBV5-1, the J call TRBJ2-7; TRBD1 aligns across 7 bases. With 2 bases clipped from V and 3 bases from J, the junction kept 8 bases outside the gene matches. The length of the CDR3 is 15 residues. Germline V CDR1 and CDR2: SGHRS, YFSETQ. CDR3 loop: CASSLGDSRNYEQYF. The CDR3 region has the DNA TGCGCCAGCAGCTTAGGGGACAGTAGAAACTACGAGCAGTACTTC.

This chain uses TRBV4-2 with TRBJ2-2, with D perhaps matching TRBD1 (6 bases). Trimming pared 3 bases from V and 4 bases from J, leaving 12 bases between. The germline CDR1 and CDR2 sequences are LGHNA and YNFKEQ. The CDR3 sequence is 15 residues long. The CDR3 nucleotides read TGTGCCAGCAGCCAGGGGGCAGGCCTCACCGGGGAGCTGTTTTTT. It encodes CASSQGAGLTGELFF.